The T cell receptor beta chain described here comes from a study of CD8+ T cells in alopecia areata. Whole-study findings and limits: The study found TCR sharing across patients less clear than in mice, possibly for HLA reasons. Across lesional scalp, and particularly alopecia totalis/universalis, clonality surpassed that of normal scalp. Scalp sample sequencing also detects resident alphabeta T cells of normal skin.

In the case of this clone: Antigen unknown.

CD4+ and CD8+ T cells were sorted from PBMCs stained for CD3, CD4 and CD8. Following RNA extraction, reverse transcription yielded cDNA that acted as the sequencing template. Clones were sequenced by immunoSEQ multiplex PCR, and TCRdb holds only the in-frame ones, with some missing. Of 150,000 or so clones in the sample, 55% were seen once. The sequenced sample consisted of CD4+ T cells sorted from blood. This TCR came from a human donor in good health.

CDR3 sequence reads: CASSQEGWPWGYTF. In DNA, the CDR3 is TGCGCCAGCAGCCAAGAGGGCTGGCCCTGGGGCTACACCTTC. This chain connects TRBV4-1 to TRBJ1-2; D is undetermined. The CDR3 runs to 14 residues. The germline gives CDR1 MGHRA, CDR2 YSYEKL. Trimming shortened V by 0 bases and J by 8 bases, and 13 bases separated the two germline ends.